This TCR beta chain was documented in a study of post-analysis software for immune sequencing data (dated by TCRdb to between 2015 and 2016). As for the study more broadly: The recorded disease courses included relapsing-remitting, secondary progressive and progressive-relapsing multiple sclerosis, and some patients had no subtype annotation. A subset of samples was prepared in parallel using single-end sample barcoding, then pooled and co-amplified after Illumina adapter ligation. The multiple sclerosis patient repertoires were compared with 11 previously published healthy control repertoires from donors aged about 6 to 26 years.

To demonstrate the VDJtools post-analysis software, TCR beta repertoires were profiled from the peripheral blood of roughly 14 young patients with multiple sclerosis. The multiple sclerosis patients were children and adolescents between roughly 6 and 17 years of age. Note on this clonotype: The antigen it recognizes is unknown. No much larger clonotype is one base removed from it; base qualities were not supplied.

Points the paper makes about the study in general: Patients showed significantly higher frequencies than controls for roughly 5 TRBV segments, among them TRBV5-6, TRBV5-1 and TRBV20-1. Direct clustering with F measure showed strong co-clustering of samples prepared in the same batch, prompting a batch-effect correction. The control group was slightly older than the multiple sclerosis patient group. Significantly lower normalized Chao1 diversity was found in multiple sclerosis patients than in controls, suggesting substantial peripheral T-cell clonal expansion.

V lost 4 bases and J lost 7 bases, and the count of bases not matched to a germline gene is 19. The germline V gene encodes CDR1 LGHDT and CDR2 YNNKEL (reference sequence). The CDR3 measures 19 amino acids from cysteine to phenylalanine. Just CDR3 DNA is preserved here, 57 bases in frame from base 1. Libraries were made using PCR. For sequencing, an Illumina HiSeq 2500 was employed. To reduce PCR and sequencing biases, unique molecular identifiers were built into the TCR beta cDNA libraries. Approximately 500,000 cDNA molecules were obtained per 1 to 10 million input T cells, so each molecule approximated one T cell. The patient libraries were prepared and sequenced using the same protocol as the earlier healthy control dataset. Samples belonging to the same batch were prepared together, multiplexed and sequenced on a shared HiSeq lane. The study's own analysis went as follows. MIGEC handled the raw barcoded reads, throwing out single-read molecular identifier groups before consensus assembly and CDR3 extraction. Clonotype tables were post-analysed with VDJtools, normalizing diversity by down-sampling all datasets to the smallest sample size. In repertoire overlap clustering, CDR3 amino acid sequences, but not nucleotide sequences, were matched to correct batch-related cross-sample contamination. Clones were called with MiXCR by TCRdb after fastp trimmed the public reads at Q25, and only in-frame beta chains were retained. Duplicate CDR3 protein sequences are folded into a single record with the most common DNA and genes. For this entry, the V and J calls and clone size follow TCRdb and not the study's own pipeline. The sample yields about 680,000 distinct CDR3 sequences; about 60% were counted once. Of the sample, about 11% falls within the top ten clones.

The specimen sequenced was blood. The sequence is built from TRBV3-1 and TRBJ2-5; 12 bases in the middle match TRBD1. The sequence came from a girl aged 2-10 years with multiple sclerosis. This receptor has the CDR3 CASSPGTGGSRGLSWTQYF. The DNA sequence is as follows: TGTGCCAGCAGCCCCGGGACAGGGGGCTCTAGGGGCCTGAGTTGGACCCAGTACTTC.